This T cell receptor beta chain was identified in a study of T cell responses to AZD1222 COVID-19 vaccine. Study-wide background: Pooled in the analysis were second doses at about 4 or about 12 weeks.

TCRdb keeps only in-frame clones here, not all; method: immunoSEQ multiplex PCR. The sample consists of 150,000 or so clones, just over 90% of them appearing once. Points from the study as a whole: Repertoires were collected only later (after the peak T cell response had occurred). Baseline seropositivity occurred in only 5 to 7 AZD1222 recipients. Targets within unmutated variant regions were reportedly found for nearly half of spike-specific TCRs.

Turning to this clone: Its antigen is as yet unknown.

V lost 2 bases and J lost 8, with 10 bases in between. Germline CDR1 and CDR2: GTSNPN and SVGIG (reference sequence). The CDR3 spans 12 residues. The rearrangement uses TRBV30 and TRBJ2-1, with D possibly TRBD2 on 5 matching bases. The specimen comprised peripheral blood, sampled on day 0 of AZD1222 vaccination. This receptor was identified in an adult in good health. The CDR3 loop reads CAWSHGRDEQFF. CDR3 coding DNA: TGTGCCTGGAGTCATGGGCGGGATGAGCAGTTCTTC. Filled out from reference TRBV30 and TRBJ2-1, the complete variable domain reads SQTIHQWPATLVQPVGSPLSLECTVEGTSNPNLYWYRQAAGRGLQLLFYSVGIGQISSEVPQNLSASRPQDRQFILSSKKLLLSDSGFYLCAWSHGRDEQFFGPGTRLTVL.